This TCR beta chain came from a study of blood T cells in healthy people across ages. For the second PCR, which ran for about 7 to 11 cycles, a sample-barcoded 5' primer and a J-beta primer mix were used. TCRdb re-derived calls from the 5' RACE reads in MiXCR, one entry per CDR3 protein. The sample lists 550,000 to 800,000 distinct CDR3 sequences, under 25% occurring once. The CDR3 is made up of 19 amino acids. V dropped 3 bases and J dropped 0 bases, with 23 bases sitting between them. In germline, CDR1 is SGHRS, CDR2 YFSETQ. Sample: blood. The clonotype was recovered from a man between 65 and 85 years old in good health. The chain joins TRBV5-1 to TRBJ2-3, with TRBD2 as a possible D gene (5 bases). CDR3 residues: CASSSTGIEGSLSTDTQYF. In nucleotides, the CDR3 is TGCGCCAGCAGCTCTACGGGAATAGAGGGCAGCCTAAGCACAGATACGCAGTATTTT.